The rows below give T cell receptor beta chains drawn from one sample of a study of CD8+ T cells in alopecia areata. Sequencing used immunoSEQ multiplex PCR; TCRdb keeps in-frame clones, though not all of them. Among roughly 200,000 clones listed, more than 30% were seen once. The source material was CD4+ T cells sorted from blood, sampled at approximately week 31, from a patient treated with tofacitinib. These receptors originate from a human donor with alopecia areata. The CDR3 runs from the conserved cysteine through the conserved F or W. The D gene is left open where the match is weak. Part of the rows lack a size; the others show once, few, many or a class for expanded clones.

size	J	V	D	CDR3	DNA
.	TRBJ2-5	TRBV5-1	.	CASSLVRGQETQYF	TGCGCCAGCAGCTTGGTAAGGGGCCAAGAGACCCAGTACTTC
few	TRBJ1-2	TRBV19	.	CASSTQASNYGYTF	TGTGCCAGTAGTACCCAGGCTTCTAACTATGGCTACACCTTC
.	TRBJ2-3	TRBV7-2	TRBD2	CASSLGTSGRRPLTDTQYF	TGTGCCAGCAGCTTAGGGACTAGCGGGAGGAGGCCCCTCACAGATACGCAGTATTTT
.	TRBJ1-1	TRBV9	.	CASSGASNTEAFF	TGTGCCAGCAGCGGTGCCTCGAACACTGAAGCTTTCTTT
.	TRBJ2-7	TRBV25-1	.	CASSGPRREQYF	TGTGCCAGCAGCGGCCCCAGGCGCGAGCAGTACTTC
.	TRBJ2-3	TRBV5-6	TRBD2	CASSIRLAGVREHTDTQYF	TGTGCCAGCAGCATACGACTAGCGGGAGTTCGCGAACACACAGATACGCAGTATTTT
.	TRBJ2-3	TRBV2	.	CASRQATQYF	TGTGCCAGCAGGCAGGCTACGCAGTATTTT
.	TRBJ1-1	TRBV6-6	.	CATNDRPEAFF	TGTGCCACCAACGATAGGCCTGAAGCTTTCTTT
few	TRBJ1-2	TRBV29-1	.	CSVGQYPNYGYTF	TGCAGCGTCGGACAGTACCCTAACTATGGCTACACCTTC
.	TRBJ2-6	TRBV2	TRBD1	CASSQGQGQANVLTF	TGTGCCAGCAGTCAGGGACAGGGGCAGGCCAACGTCCTGACTTTC
.	TRBJ1-1	TRBV19	.	CASSIWVKGTEAFF	TGTGCCAGTAGTATCTGGGTAAAGGGCACTGAAGCTTTCTTT
.	TRBJ2-7	TRBV6-6	.	CASSYEASSYEQYF	TGTGCCAGCAGTTATGAGGCCAGCTCCTACGAGCAGTACTTC
many	TRBJ2-1	TRBV2	.	CASSKDREGHNEQFF	TGTGCCAGCAGTAAGGACAGGGAGGGTCACAATGAGCAGTTCTTC
.	TRBJ1-2	TRBV4-1	TRBD1	CASSQEDRDRGYTF	TGCGCCAGCAGCCAAGAGGACAGGGACCGAGGCTACACCTTC
.	TRBJ1-3	TRBV6-1	TRBD1	CASAATGSGNTIYF	TGTGCCAGCGCCGCGACAGGGAGTGGAAACACCATATATTTT
few	TRBJ1-2	TRBV29-1	TRBD1	CSVGDRAGYTF	TGCAGCGTTGGGGACAGGGCTGGCTACACCTTC
few	TRBJ2-1	TRBV19	TRBD1	CASSIWRDRVANEQFF	TGTGCCAGTAGTATCTGGCGGGACAGGGTGGCCAATGAGCAGTTCTTC
.	TRBJ1-2	TRBV14	.	CASSQEPFGYTF	TGTGCCAGCAGCCAAGAACCGTTCGGCTACACCTTC
once	TRBJ1-6	TRBV2	.	CASVQHPLGASPLHF	TGTGCCAGCGTGCAACATCCATTGGGGGCTTCACCCCTCCACTTT
.	TRBJ1-1	TRBV11-2	.	CASTRLMGDTEAFF	TGTGCCAGTACAAGACTAATGGGGGACACTGAAGCTTTCTTT
few	TRBJ2-3	TRBV9	TRBD1	CASNRQGTTDTQYF	TGTGCCAGCAATAGACAGGGGACCACAGATACGCAGTATTTT
.	TRBJ2-1	TRBV30	.	CACQSYNEQFF	TGTGCCTGTCAATCCTACAATGAGCAGTTCTTC
.	TRBJ2-1	TRBV11-1	TRBD1	CASRNRQGWGYNEQFF	TGTGCCAGCAGGAACCGACAGGGATGGGGTTACAATGAGCAGTTCTTC
once	TRBJ1-5	TRBV30	.	CAWSSGPNQPQHF	TGTGCCTGGAGCTCCGGGCCCAATCAGCCCCAGCATTTT
.	TRBJ2-5	TRBV29-1	.	CSVEGGAGETQYF	TGCAGCGTTGAAGGGGGGGCCGGGGAGACCCAGTACTTC
.	TRBJ2-7	TRBV2	TRBD2	CASSGLAGGPNEQYF	TGTGCCAGCAGTGGGTTAGCGGGAGGGCCGAACGAGCAGTACTTC
.	TRBJ2-1	TRBV5-1	TRBD2	CASSLGGLAGGPDEQFF	TGCGCCAGCAGCTTGGGGGGACTAGCGGGAGGGCCAGATGAGCAGTTCTTC
.	TRBJ2-7	TRBV21-1	.	CASSKGGEQYF	TGTGCCAGCAGCAAAGGTGGCGAGCAGTACTTC
.	TRBJ1-5	TRBV6-1	.	CASSEGSKPQHF	TGTGCCAGCAGTGAAGGTTCGAAGCCCCAGCATTTT
.	TRBJ1-5	TRBV9	.	CASRPPGEGGQPQHF	TGTGCCAGCAGGCCCCCAGGGGAGGGCGGTCAGCCCCAGCATTTT
.	TRBJ2-5	TRBV5-4	.	CASSSTGAQETQYF	TGTGCCAGCAGCTCCACCGGGGCACAAGAGACCCAGTACTTC
.	TRBJ2-7	TRBV14	.	CASSQDWLASSYEQYF	TGTGCCAGCAGCCAAGATTGGCTAGCGAGCTCCTACGAGCAGTACTTC
few	TRBJ2-2	TRBV9	TRBD1	CASRAGQGRTGELFF	TGTGCCAGCAGAGCGGGACAGGGGCGCACCGGGGAGCTGTTTTTT
few	TRBJ2-1	TRBV20-1	.	CSARANQNQFF	TGCAGTGCTAGAGCGAACCAGAACCAGTTCTTC
.	TRBJ2-7	TRBV6-5	TRBD1	CASSPGQGVYEQYF	TGTGCCAGCAGTCCGGGACAGGGGGTCTACGAGCAGTACTTC
.	TRBJ1-5	TRBV7-8	.	CASSAPTSTGNQPQHF	TGTGCCAGCAGCGCCCCGACAAGCACGGGGAATCAGCCCCAGCATTTT
.	TRBJ2-4	TRBV2	TRBD1	CASSPDRGLKNIQYF	TGTGCCAGCAGTCCCGACAGGGGGCTCAAAAACATTCAGTACTTC
few	TRBJ1-2	TRBV30	.	CAWSVGPLVGF	TGTGCCTGGAGTGTCGGACCCCTGGTTGGCTTC
.	TRBJ1-1	TRBV2	TRBD1	CASCRDRNVRTEAFF	TGTGCCAGCTGCCGGGACAGGAACGTTCGGACTGAAGCTTTCTTT
few	TRBJ1-1	TRBV5-1	TRBD1	CASSLLPGGTGNTEAFF	TGCGCCAGCAGCTTACTACCTGGGGGGACAGGGAACACTGAAGCTTTCTTT
.	TRBJ2-1	TRBV9	.	CASSRQSSYNEQFF	TGTGCCAGCAGCCGACAGAGCTCCTACAATGAGCAGTTCTTC
.	TRBJ2-5	TRBV7-9	.	CASSFPRGQETQYF	TGTGCCAGCAGCTTCCCAAGGGGGCAAGAGACCCAGTACTTC
.	TRBJ1-2	TRBV14	.	CASSQSGVGYTF	TGTGCCAGCAGCCAAAGCGGGGTCGGCTACACCTTC
.	TRBJ2-3	TRBV5-1	.	CASSLANGRITDTQYF	TGCGCCAGCAGCTTGGCCAACGGAAGGATAACAGATACGCAGTATTTT
.	TRBJ2-7	TRBV2	TRBD1	CASQDRIYEQYF	TGTGCCAGTCAGGACAGGATCTACGAGCAGTACTTC
few	TRBJ2-1	TRBV5-1	TRBD1	CASSRPGQENNEQFF	TGCGCCAGCAGCAGGCCGGGACAGGAAAACAATGAGCAGTTCTTC
.	TRBJ2-1	TRBV7-2	TRBD2	CASSRRVAGVPDEQFF	TGTGCCAGCAGCCGGAGGGTAGCGGGGGTCCCTGATGAGCAGTTCTTC
many	TRBJ1-1	TRBV6-6	.	CASSYSGKAEAFF	TGTGCCAGCAGTTACTCAGGGAAGGCTGAAGCTTTCTTT